The rows below give T cell receptor beta chains drawn from one sample of a study of T cell repertoires in cytomegalovirus infection. Via MiXCR, TCRdb re-called the reads, giving one row per CDR3 protein. The data hold 250,000 or so distinct CDR3 sequences, with 15% to 20% observed a single time. Sequencing was done on a sample of CD8+ T cells from PBMCs. Receptors originate from a human donor in good health (CMV status not recorded). Some clones in this sample may be carry-over from other donors' samples. Each CDR3 is given with its conserved first and last residue. D genes are given only for firm matches. Not all rows give a size; the values are once, few, many and, for expanded clones, a class.

cdr3_aa	cdr3_nt	v_call	d_call	clone_size	j_call
CASGGGWYTEAFF	TGTGCCTCAGGCGGGGGCTGGTACACTGAAGCTTTCTTT	TRBV19	.	.	TRBJ1-1
CASSLGGYNEQYF	TGTGCCAGCAGCTTAGGAGGGTACAACGAGCAGTACTTC	TRBV7-6	.	many	TRBJ2-7
CASSPDWAVETQYF	TGTGCCAGCAGTCCGGATTGGGCGGTGGAGACCCAGTACTTC	TRBV12-3/TRBV12-4	.	many	TRBJ2-5
CASSQVGGPMNTEAFF	TGCGCCAGCAGCCAAGTTGGGGGCCCCATGAACACTGAAGCTTTCTTT	TRBV4-1	.	.	TRBJ1-1
CASSWTGGGYEQFF	TGTGCCAGCAGTTGGACAGGGGGTGGCTATGAGCAGTTCTTC	TRBV6-2/TRBV6-3	TRBD1	.	TRBJ2-1
CASSSDGASGNTIYF	TGTGCCAGCAGTTCCGACGGGGCCTCTGGAAACACCATATATTTT	TRBV6-6	.	.	TRBJ1-3
CASSFVQGGWGQPQHF	TGTGCCAGCAGCTTCGTACAGGGAGGATGGGGTCAGCCCCAGCATTTT	TRBV6-6	.	few	TRBJ1-5
CASSSSGGPQADTQYF	TGTGCCAGCAGCTCCTCGGGGGGTCCCCAGGCAGATACGCAGTATTTT	TRBV7-3	TRBD2	few	TRBJ2-3
CASSTRGFSYEQYF	TGTGCCAGCAGCACGAGGGGGTTCTCCTACGAGCAGTACTTC	TRBV27	.	few	TRBJ2-7
CASSNPTTGVKGELFF	TGTGCCAGCAGCAACCCTACGACAGGGGTGAAAGGGGAGCTGTTTTTT	TRBV7-8	TRBD1	many	TRBJ2-2
CASSLVLAVPPETQYF	TGCGCCAGCAGCTTGGTCTTAGCGGTCCCCCCGGAGACCCAGTACTTC	TRBV5-1	.	once	TRBJ2-5
CASSFPGSEVWDTQYF	TGTGCCAGCAGCTTCCCGGGCAGCGAAGTTTGGGATACGCAGTATTTT	TRBV7-9	.	once	TRBJ2-3
CASSETEKLFF	TGTGCCAGCAGCGAAACAGAAAAACTGTTTTTT	TRBV12-3/TRBV12-4	.	many	TRBJ1-4
CASSPRPALPSTDTQYF	TGTGCCAGCAGCCCGCGCCCCGCCCTACCTAGCACAGATACGCAGTATTTT	TRBV7-6	.	many	TRBJ2-3
CASSLAYSYNEQFF	TGTGCCAGCAGCTTAGCTTACTCCTACAATGAGCAGTTCTTC	TRBV7-8	.	many	TRBJ2-1
CASSLAETGGEEQYF	TGCGCCAGCAGCTTGGCCGAGACAGGGGGCGAAGAGCAGTACTTC	TRBV5-1	TRBD1	.	TRBJ2-7
CASSLGGLDRRGSNQPQHF	TGCGCCAGCAGCTTGGGGGGCTTGGACCGGCGGGGGAGCAATCAGCCCCAGCATTTT	TRBV5-1	.	once	TRBJ1-5
CASSLTRGPSSYNEQFF	TGTGCCAGCAGTTTGACGCGGGGGCCTAGCTCCTACAATGAGCAGTTCTTC	TRBV12-3/TRBV12-4	.	.	TRBJ2-1
CSVWRTEAFF	TGCAGCGTCTGGCGCACTGAAGCTTTCTTT	TRBV29-1	.	.	TRBJ1-1
CGWRKQNYGYTF	TGTGGGTGGCGAAAGCAAAACTATGGCTACACCTTC	TRBV2	.	few	TRBJ1-2
CASSLPLEHQDSYEQYF	TGTGCCAGCAGCCTCCCCTTAGAACATCAGGATTCCTACGAGCAGTACTTC	TRBV7-6	.	.	TRBJ2-7
CASSLWGRNTEAFF	TGTGCCAGCAGTTTATGGGGCAGGAACACTGAAGCTTTCTTT	TRBV28	.	many	TRBJ1-1
CASSVVGTVNTEAFF	TGTGCCAGCAGCGTAGTTGGGACGGTGAACACTGAAGCTTTCTTT	TRBV9	.	few	TRBJ1-1
CASSFRPGPLNTEAFF	TGTGCCAGCAGTTTCCGGCCAGGCCCCCTGAACACTGAAGCTTTCTTT	TRBV12-3/TRBV12-4	.	few	TRBJ1-1
CSARDRSVYSPLHF	TGCAGTGCTAGGGACAGGAGCGTATATTCACCCCTCCACTTT	TRBV20-1	TRBD1	many	TRBJ1-6
CASSLHLGTGELFF	TGTGCCAGCAGCTTACATCTGGGCACCGGGGAGCTGTTTTTT	TRBV7-9	.	.	TRBJ2-2
CASSLAQWAGAVEEQYF	TGTGCCAGCAGCTTAGCGCAGTGGGCGGGGGCGGTGGAAGAGCAGTACTTC	TRBV7-2	.	many	TRBJ2-7
CASSADSQGALYGYTF	TGTGCCAGCTCAGCGGATTCACAGGGGGCTTTGTATGGCTACACCTTC	TRBV18	TRBD1	few	TRBJ1-2
CASTKGTSLNTEAFF	TGTGCCAGCACTAAAGGGACATCTTTGAACACTGAAGCTTTCTTT	TRBV28	.	many	TRBJ1-1
CASSADPGQWLAKNIQYF	TGTGCCAGCAGTGCCGATCCGGGACAGTGGCTAGCCAAAAACATTCAGTACTTC	TRBV6-2/TRBV6-3	TRBD1	.	TRBJ2-4
CASSQGFRGGGYEQFF	TGCGCCAGCAGCCAAGGTTTCCGGGGGGGGGGATACGAGCAGTTCTTC	TRBV4-3	TRBD2	few	TRBJ2-1
CASSPPDGGSDTQYF	TGTGCCAGCAGTCCCCCGGACGGGGGGAGCGATACGCAGTATTTT	TRBV28	TRBD2	few	TRBJ2-3
CASRRLGTAFRHNSYNEQFF	TGTGCCAGCAGACGACTCGGGACTGCCTTTAGACACAACTCCTACAATGAGCAGTTCTTC	TRBV28	.	.	TRBJ2-1
CASSMQGVVGNTIYF	TGTGCCAGTAGTATGCAGGGGGTCGTTGGAAACACCATATATTTT	TRBV19	TRBD1	few	TRBJ1-3
CASSQGRFLTDTQYF	TGTGCCAGCAGCCAAGGACGGTTCCTCACAGATACGCAGTATTTT	TRBV14	.	few	TRBJ2-3
CASSSHRGSNTEAFF	TGCGCCAGCAGCTCCCACAGGGGTTCAAACACTGAAGCTTTCTTT	TRBV5-1	TRBD1	few	TRBJ1-1
CASSYGGETGHQPQHF	TGTGCCAGCAGTTACGGTGGAGAGACAGGGCATCAGCCCCAGCATTTT	TRBV6-6	TRBD1	few	TRBJ1-5
CASSLVLNEQYF	TGTGCCAGCAGCTTAGTTCTAAACGAGCAGTACTTC	TRBV7-9	.	many	TRBJ2-7
CASSSPGGAMDIQYF	TGTGCCAGCAGCTCCCCTGGGGGGGCCATGGACATTCAGTACTTC	TRBV7-2	.	many	TRBJ2-4
CASSPRGGPNYGYTF	TGTGCCAGCAGCCCTCGCGGGGGACCTAACTATGGCTACACCTTC	TRBV7-8	.	many	TRBJ1-2
CASSPTGTYTGELFF	TGCGCCAGCAGCCCTACCGGGACCTACACAGGGGAGCTGTTTTTT	TRBV5-1	.	.	TRBJ2-2
CASSEAQWGPNYGYTF	TGTGCCAGCAGTGAAGCGCAGTGGGGGCCTAACTATGGCTACACCTTC	TRBV2	.	.	TRBJ1-2
CASRRAYNEQFF	TGCGCCAGCAGGCGGGCGTACAATGAGCAGTTCTTC	TRBV5-1	.	few	TRBJ2-1
CASSPGQGPPYLLGYTF	TGTGCCAGCAGCCCCGGACAGGGGCCCCCCTACCTGCTTGGCTACACCTTC	TRBV7-8	TRBD1	many	TRBJ1-2
CSARDPLAGRRTDTQYF	TGCAGTGCTAGAGATCCACTAGCGGGGCGTCGTACAGATACGCAGTATTTT	TRBV20-1	TRBD2	few	TRBJ2-3
CASRLGQRETQYF	TGTGCCAGCAGGCTTGGACAAAGAGAGACCCAGTACTTC	TRBV12-3/TRBV12-4	.	many	TRBJ2-5
CSARGLAGILYNEQFF	TGCAGTGCTAGAGGACTAGCGGGGATACTCTACAATGAGCAGTTCTTC	TRBV20-1	TRBD2	once	TRBJ2-1
CSAGTPQARGYEQYF	TGCAGCGCCGGAACTCCTCAGGCGCGGGGCTACGAGCAGTACTTC	TRBV29-1	.	many	TRBJ2-7
CASSLVNSGNTIYF	TGTGCCAGCAGCTTGGTGAACTCTGGAAACACCATATATTTT	TRBV7-9	.	.	TRBJ1-3
CASSLSRGSSYNEQFF	TGTGCCAGCAGCTTATCCCGGGGGAGCTCCTACAATGAGCAGTTCTTC	TRBV7-2	.	many	TRBJ2-1
CASSPSLRSSYEQYF	TGTGCCAGTTCGCCCAGCCTCAGGAGCTCCTACGAGCAGTACTTC	TRBV19	.	.	TRBJ2-7
CASSRQAGAYTEAFF	TGTGCCAGCAGTAGACAGGCCGGGGCTTACACTGAAGCTTTCTTT	TRBV6-6	.	few	TRBJ1-1
CASSLVGGLNTEAFF	TGTGCCAGCAGCTTAGTAGGGGGCCTGAACACTGAAGCTTTCTTT	TRBV7-9	TRBD1	many	TRBJ1-1
CASSETGTGAYEQYF	TGTGCCAGCAGTGAAACCGGGACAGGGGCCTACGAGCAGTACTTC	TRBV6-1	TRBD1	.	TRBJ2-7
CASSSEITDTQYF	TGTGCTAGCAGCTCGGAGATCACAGATACGCAGTATTTT	TRBV7-7	.	many	TRBJ2-3
CSARGSTDTQYF	TGCAGTGCTAGAGGCAGCACAGATACGCAGTATTTT	TRBV20-1	.	.	TRBJ2-3
CSASPRDRGVNEQYF	TGCAGTGCTAGTCCCCGGGACAGGGGAGTGAACGAGCAGTACTTC	TRBV20-1	TRBD1	few	TRBJ2-7
CASSYLPDGSEQFF	TGTGCCAGCAGTTACCTTCCAGACGGGAGTGAGCAGTTCTTC	TRBV6-5	.	many	TRBJ2-1